Reported below is one TCR beta chain. Only a few counts were recorded for this clonotype. Its antigen is not yet known. There are no base qualities to consult, and no much larger clone falls within one base. The data were taken from a study of early T cells in non-severe SARS-CoV-2 infection (dated by TCRdb to about 2021). With regard to the full study: Because TCR sequencing was done on bulk RNA from unsorted whole blood, the alpha and beta chains could not be paired. Paper-wide results and their limitations: VDJdb matching was skewed toward anti-spike CD8 responses, so virus-specific expansions were likely underestimated and private and CD4 specificities were missed.

The library relied on 5' RACE. Reads for this sample came from a NextSeq 500. The TCR library protocol attached unique molecular identifiers to individual cDNA molecules to correct for sequencing error and PCR bias. Both TCR alpha and beta chains were sequenced, and tight co-correlation was observed between alpha and beta sequence abundances in each sample. From the authors' description of their analysis: V gene, J gene and CDR3 annotation of TCR sequences was performed with Decombinator V4. Expanded TCRs were defined as changing significantly between any two time points under a Poisson model with p below 0.0001. TCR abundances were normalised to the total number of TCRs sequenced per sample and expressed as counts per million. MAIT TCRs were defined by TRAV1-2 paired with TRAJ12, TRAJ20 or TRAJ33, and iNKT TCRs by TRAV10 paired with TRAJ18. VDJdb, accessed 1 November 2021, was searched for CMV, EBV and SARS-CoV-2 annotated TCRs, with TCRs annotated for multiple antigens excluded. The public sequencing data were trimmed at Q25 with fastp and processed into clonotypes with MiXCR by TCRdb, which kept only in-frame beta chains. Every distinct CDR3 protein forms one entry, paired with its most common genes and DNA. TCRdb's processing, not the authors', yielded these V and J calls. The sample profile shows 88,000 or so distinct CDR3 sequences; under 15% of them were found once. Jointly, the top ten make up 4.5% to 7% of the sample.

The CDR3 measures 11 amino acids from cysteine to phenylalanine. CDR3 DNA only is kept here, 33 bases in frame from base 1. CDR1 and CDR2 (MNHEY, SVGAGI) derive from the germline V gene. Deletion took 6 bases off V and 6 bases off J, with a span of 5 bases between the germline ends. The study was a case-control design nested within a healthcare worker cohort in London, UK, with weekly nasopharyngeal swab PCR tests and blood sampling. Between 23 and 31 March 2020, the week of the UK lockdown, healthcare workers were enrolled and then followed up weekly for as long as 16 weeks. The sequencing sample was made of whole blood. This TCR came from an adult who was a healthcare worker with PCR-confirmed SARS-CoV-2 infection or an uninfected control (not recorded which). The chain uses TRBV6-5 and TRBJ2-2; the D gene is not confidently resolved. The CDR3 corresponds to CASSIAGELFF. The DNA sequence is as follows: TGTGCCAGCAGCATCGCCGGGGAGCTGTTTTTT.